This T cell receptor beta chain originates from a study of blood T cell repertoires in COVID-19. Overall study context: PBMCs, B-cell-depleted T cells, or T cells provided the cDNA or gDNA that made up the material.

Participants' own reports of clinical history determined their cohort assignment. Before being deemed recovered, Cohort 3 donors had two negative PCRs, clearance, or symptom resolution. The germline V gene has CDR1 KGHSH and CDR2 LQKENI. The V gene end was trimmed by 5 bases and the J gene end by 5 bases; junction bases not matched to a gene: 6. The CDR3 extends over 14 amino acids. In the original processing: Estimated nucleated cell counts came from reference gene primer amplification. Profiling relied on immunoSEQ multiplex PCR, and the TCRdb table lists in-frame clones only, not all of them. The V and J calls and clone size are taken from that table; D and trimming were inferred from the DNA. This table holds fewer than 400,000 clones, 70% to 90% found once.

The chain couples TRBV18 to TRBJ1-2; 9 nucleotides match TRBD1. This clonotype was sampled from a man aged 25 to 45 who had recovered from COVID-19. The sequenced material came from PBMCs or T cells enriched from blood (not recorded which). The CDR3 nucleotides are TGTGCCAGCTCAGCAGGACAGGGGAAATATGGCTACACCTTC. Translation: CASSAGQGKYGYTF.